One and the same sample provided the 20 T cell receptor beta chains below, sequenced in a study of neoadjuvant anti-PD-1 for oral cavity cancer (dated by TCRdb to the early 2020s). The meaning of the sample's time point label: before neoadjuvant nivolumab. The library was generated by the immunoSEQ multiplex PCR assay. In TCRdb, the immuneACCESS table is reduced to in-frame sequences with V and J assigned. These tables do not hold every clone; where another copy was compared, an unresolved V gene accounts for under half, and the others remain unexplained. The sample table holds roughly 67,000 clones, of which 83% were seen once. The ten largest clones capture 3% to 4% of the sample. The starting material was PBMCs, obtained before nivolumab (anti-PD-1) treatment. These receptors were obtained from a person aged 40 to 85 with oral cavity squamous cell carcinoma.

In its sample, this clone was seen a few times. This chain uses TRBV30 with TRBJ1-5; perhaps TRBD1 as D (5 bases). Germline assignment: CDR1 GTSNPN and CDR2 SVGIG (reference sequence). Deletions cut 1 base from V and 1 base from J, with 11 bases between. The CDR3 loop spans 15 amino acids. Written as DNA, the CDR3 is TGTGCCTGGAGTGATTGGGGACTGAGCAATCAGCCCCAGCATTTT. This sequence encodes CAWSDWGLSNQPQHF. Looking up the rest from reference TRBV30 and TRBJ1-5 gives the full variable domain: SQTIHQWPATLVQPVGSPLSLECTVEGTSNPNLYWYRQAAGRGLQLLFYSVGIGQISSEVPQNLSASRPQDRQFILSSKKLLLSDSGFYLCAWSDWGLSNQPQHFGDGTRLSIL.

V is TRBV4-1 and J is TRBJ2-7, with D unresolved. The CDR3 is made up of 16 amino acids. Trimming removed 3 bases at V and 0 bases at J, with 15 bases between. The germline CDR1 and CDR2 sequences are MGHRA and YSYEKL. This CDR3 is CASSQVYLGISYEQYF. CDR3 bases: TGCGCCAGCAGCCAGGTCTACCTGGGGATCTCCTACGAGCAGTACTTC.

The chain has TRBV9 and TRBJ1-1, with D possibly matching TRBD1 (5 bases). Per germline, CDR1 SGDLS and CDR2 YYNGEE. There are 16 residues in the CDR3. V was cut by 0 bases and J by 1 base, with 13 bases left in between. The CDR3 region is CASSVGWGRRNTEAFF. DNA of the CDR3: TGTGCCAGCAGCGTAGGGTGGGGACGGAGGAACACTGAAGCTTTCTTT.

The CDR3: CSVYSGPDTQYF. As DNA, the CDR3 is TGCAGCGTTTATTCAGGACCAGATACGCAGTATTTT. The genes are TRBV29-1 and TRBJ2-3; D ambiguous. Germline V gene lookup returns CDR1 SQVTM and CDR2 ANQGSEA. The CDR3 spans 12 residues. Trimming pared 5 bases from V and 4 bases from J, leaving 10 bases between.

V and J are TRBV14 and TRBJ2-5; D is unresolved. The CDR3 is made up of 12 amino acids. V was clipped by 4 bases and J by 4 bases, with 7 bases between them. CDR1 SGHDN and CDR2 FVKESK come from the germline V gene. The CDR3 is CASSRYGETQYF. The CDR3 DNA reads TGTGCCAGCAGCCGATATGGAGAGACCCAGTACTTC. Together with reference TRBV14 and TRBJ2-5, the CDR3 gives the full variable domain: EAGVTQFPSHSVIEKGQTVTLRCDPISGHDNLYWYRRVMGKEIKFLLHFVKESKQDESGMPNNRFLAERTGGTYSTLKVQPAELEDSGVYFCASSRYGETQYFGPGTRLLVL.

This sequence joins TRBV7-9 and TRBJ1-1; no definite D call. V was shortened by 1 base and J by 4 bases, with 10 bases between the two germline ends. The CDR3 has 14 residues. CDR1 and CDR2 from the germline V gene are SEHNR and FQNEAQ (reference sequence). CDR3 in amino acids: CASSLDVSSTEAFF. For the CDR3, the DNA is TGTGCCAGCAGCTTAGATGTCTCCAGCACTGAAGCTTTCTTT.

The chain is built from TRBV2 and TRBJ1-1; tentative D call: TRBD1 (5 bases). Germline V gives CDR1 SNHLY, CDR2 FYNNEI. Trimming left V 6 bases short and J 1 base short, with 21 bases between. The CDR3 is 17 amino acids. The DNA of the CDR3 is TGTGCCAGCAGGCAGGGCCTGGGGCAGGGAGGGAACACTGAAGCTTTCTTT. Translating gives CASRQGLGQGGNTEAFF.

The V gene is TRBV10-1, the J gene TRBJ2-7, with TRBD1 matching 8 bases. J gave up 3 bases and V 4 bases, and 2 bases lay outside the gene matches. The V gene's germline CDR1 is WNHNN and CDR2 SYGVQD (reference sequence). The CDR3 covers 13 residues. This CDR3 is CASSAGTGYEQYF. The CDR3 DNA reads as TGCGCCAGCAGTGCCGGGACAGGCTACGAGCAGTACTTC.

This clone showed up just once. V is TRBV5-1 and J is TRBJ2-7; TRBD1 aligns across 12 bases. CDR3 length equals 18 residues. V gave up 0 bases and J gave up 4 bases; unmatched junction bases: 11. Per germline, CDR1 SGHRS and CDR2 YFSETQ. The CDR3 spells CASSLDSVGTGGAYEQYF. CDR3 DNA: TGCGCCAGCAGCTTGGACAGTGTGGGGACAGGGGGCGCTTACGAGCAGTACTTC.

Turning to this clone: Other DNA variants within this sample encode the same CDR3. The CDR3 loop reads CASSHMGLAGGYEQYF. CDR3 nucleotides: TGCGCCAGCAGCCATATGGGACTAGCGGGAGGCTACGAGCAGTACTTC. The chain is built from TRBV4-1 and TRBJ2-7; 15 bases align to TRBD2. With V trimmed by 3 bases and J by 3 bases, 3 bases remained unmatched. This CDR3 comprises 16 residues. Germline V CDR1 and CDR2: MGHRA, YSYEKL.

CDR3 DNA: TGTGCCAGCAGCTTACCGGGACAGGGGACCGAGACCCAGTACTTC. Residues: CASSLPGQGTETQYF. The chain is built from TRBV5-8 and TRBJ2-5; 10 bases fit TRBD1. In germline, CDR1 is SGHTS, CDR2 YDEGEE. The CDR3 spans 15 residues. With V trimmed by 2 bases and J by 5 bases, 6 bases remained unmatched.

The CDR3 DNA follows: TGTGCCAGCCAAGGGACGCCGGGCGAGCAGTACTTC. This gives the protein CASQGTPGEQYF. This rearrangement joins TRBV7-8 to TRBJ2-7; possibly TRBD1 or TRBD2 for D (5 bases each). The CDR3 contains 12 residues. The ends were cut back, 8 bases at V and 6 bases at J, with 14 bases in the middle. From germline, CDR1 is SGHVS and CDR2 FQNEAQ.

V and J are TRBV7-8 and TRBJ2-2, with D possibly TRBD1 on 6 matching bases. V was shortened by 5 bases and J by 3 bases, with 19 bases between the two germline ends. The germline V gene has CDR1 SGHVS and CDR2 FQNEAQ. The CDR3 totals 17 residues. This chain's CDR3 is CASSRRRQGFDTGELFF. In DNA form, the CDR3 reads TGTGCCAGCAGCCGACGACGCCAGGGGTTCGACACCGGGGAGCTGTTTTTT.

The genes are TRBV4-1 and TRBJ2-7, with 15 bases identical to TRBD2. The CDR3 contains 20 residues. Germline V lookup: CDR1 MGHRA, CDR2 YSYEKL. Trimming at V came to 0 bases and at J to 5 bases, leaving 14 bases not matched to a gene. In DNA, the CDR3 is TGCGCCAGCAGCCAAGACCCCGGACTAGCGGGAGGGCCCCTATGGCACGAGCAGTACTTC. This encodes CASSQDPGLAGGPLWHEQYF.

The chain joins TRBV19 to TRBJ2-7; a weak D match, TRBD1 (6 bases). CDR3 size: 14 residues. V was cut by 4 bases and J by 0 bases, with 10 bases left in between. Germline values: CDR1 LNHDA, CDR2 SQIVND (reference sequence). The CDR3 coding sequence is TGTGCCAGTAGTACCCCAGGGGTCTCCTACGAGCAGTACTTC. Translating gives CASSTPGVSYEQYF.

The chain is built from TRBV2 and TRBJ2-6; D gene uncertain. The germline V gene has CDR1 SNHLY and CDR2 FYNNEI. V was trimmed by 8 bases and J by 0 bases, leaving 5 bases between them. The CDR3 is 13 residues long. Written as DNA, the CDR3 is TGTGCCAGCGGGGTCTCTGGGGCCAACGTCCTGACTTTC. Translation gives CASGVSGANVLTF. The entire variable domain, with the rest obtained from reference TRBV2 and TRBJ2-6, is as follows: EPEVTQTPSHQVTQMGQEVILRCVPISNHLYFYWYRQILGQKVEFLVSFYNNEISEKSEIFDDQFSVERPDGSNFTLKIRSTKLEDSAMYFCASGVSGANVLTFGAGSRLTVL.

In this sample, this clone turned up once. The V and J genes are TRBV5-1 and TRBJ1-5; possible D gene TRBD1, 6 bases. In germline, CDR1 is SGHRS, CDR2 YFSETQ. The CDR3 covers 15 residues. V was cut by 0 bases and J by 3 bases, with 10 bases left in between. This CDR3 is CASSLGGQTNQPQHF. For the CDR3, the DNA is TGCGCCAGCAGCTTGGGGGGGCAGACCAATCAGCCCCAGCATTTT.

The chain uses TRBV4-1 and TRBJ1-1; 7 bases align to TRBD1. The germline CDR1 and CDR2 sequences are MGHRA and YSYEKL. The CDR3 is made up of 17 amino acids. Germline trimming cut 4 bases from V and 3 bases from J; bases unmatched to any gene: 14. The CDR3 nucleotides are TGCGCCAGCAGCCCAACGACAGGGAAAAAGAGGGACACTGAAGCTTTCTTT. Encoded protein: CASSPTTGKKRDTEAFF.

This chain uses TRBV7-2 with TRBJ2-3; D gene uncertain. V was pared by 5 bases and J by 2 bases, with 14 bases between. Germline CDR1 reads SGHTA; CDR2 reads FQGNSA. This CDR3 is 15 amino acids long. The CDR3 loop is CASSATVTATDTQYF. The CDR3 DNA sequence: TGTGCCAGCAGCGCCACAGTCACCGCCACAGATACGCAGTATTTT.

This clone was recorded once. The chain employs TRBV30 and TRBJ2-1; 8 nucleotides align to TRBD2. V dropped 5 bases and J dropped 7; count of bases not matched to a gene: 7. This CDR3 spans 13 amino acids. CDR1 is GTSNPN and CDR2 is SVGIG in the germline V gene (reference sequence). CDR3 residues: CAWERERGNEQFF. The CDR3 region has the DNA TGTGCCTGGGAGCGGGAGCGGGGGAATGAGCAGTTCTTC. Complete variable domain (other parts from reference TRBV30 and TRBJ2-1): SQTIHQWPATLVQPVGSPLSLECTVEGTSNPNLYWYRQAAGRGLQLLFYSVGIGQISSEVPQNLSASRPQDRQFILSSKKLLLSDSGFYLCAWERERGNEQFFGPGTRLTVL.